The following is a T cell receptor (beta chain) sequence with its context. Sequencing was performed with immunoSEQ multiplex PCR; in TCRdb, only in-frame clones are kept and a portion is missing. Of approximately 100,000 clones listed, 94% are singletons. This specimen comes from a study of T cell changes during pregnancy in multiple sclerosis. The germline CDR1 and CDR2 sequences are LNHDA and SQIVND (reference sequence). Trimming removed 5 bases at V and 2 bases at J, with 10 bases between. The CDR3 sequence is 13 residues long. This rearrangement joins TRBV19 to TRBJ2-7; a possible D gene is TRBD1 (5 bases). The material sequenced was peripheral blood, taken before pregnancy. This TCR derives from a female donor with multiple sclerosis, enrolled in a pregnancy study. The CDR3 bases are TGTGCCAGTAGTGCGACAGTAGCCTACGAGCAGTACTTC. Amino acids: CASSATVAYEQYF.